The entry below describes one TCR beta chain. The data belong to a study of blood T cell repertoires in COVID-19. Turning to the study itself: Samples representing acute and convalescent COVID-19 were sourced from the United States, Italy and Spain. T cells, B-cell-depleted T cells, or PBMCs supplied cDNA or gDNA.

The germline CDR1 and CDR2 sequences are MRHNA and SNTAGT. The CDR3 runs 14 residues. V was cut by 6 bases and J by 9 bases, with 18 bases left in between. In the original processing: Quantification of nucleated cells was approximated via reference gene primer amplification. Clones were read by immunoSEQ multiplex PCR, and TCRdb kept only the in-frame ones, dropping some. D and trimming come from the DNA, and the V and J calls and clone size come from that table. The data contain approximately 280,000 clones, about nine tenths of them singletons. Sequenced material: peripheral blood. This sequence was found in a woman aged 25 to 39 with COVID-19, enrolled during active disease. The chain is built from TRBV6-4 and TRBJ2-1, with D perhaps TRBD2 (5 bases). CDR3 loop: CASRQNPTIGEQFF. The CDR3 DNA follows: TGTGCCAGCAGGCAGAATCCGACTATAGGTGAGCAGTTCTTC.